This T cell receptor beta chain was sequenced in a study of T-cell reconstitution after alpha-beta-depleted transplantation in children. Comment on this clonotype: Antigen: not known.

Unique molecular identifiers featured in how the TCRbeta library was prepared. A single record per CDR3 protein comes from TCRdb applying MiXCR to the PCR reads. Here the sample spans 500,000 to 600,000 distinct CDR3 sequences, 20% to 30% being singletons. Whole-study findings and limits: The study reportedly traced alpha-beta T cells about two months after transplant to several hundred expanded graft clones. Some patients owed their high day-60 TCRbeta diversity to surviving recipient T cells and thymic progenitors. One year after transplant, T-cell counts and diversity came mostly from newly produced T cells.

The CDR3 consists of 15 residues. The germline gives CDR1 SGHTA, CDR2 FQGNSA. Trimming cost V 1 base and J 2 bases, with 11 bases left between them. This clonotype originated in a boy younger than two with Wiskott-Aldrich syndrome, due to receive a stem cell transplant. This rearrangement joins TRBV7-2 to TRBJ2-5; D is tentatively TRBD1 or TRBD2 (5 bases each). Source: PBMCs, taken before TCRalphabeta/CD19-depleted stem cell transplant. The CDR3 is CASSLDGATQETQYF. CDR3 in DNA: TGTGCCAGCAGCTTAGACGGGGCCACTCAAGAGACCCAGTACTTC. The whole variable domain, remainder taken from reference TRBV7-2 and TRBJ2-5, is GAGVSQSPSNKVTEKGKDVELRCDPISGHTALYWYRQSLGQGLEFLIYFQGNSAPDKSGLPSDRFSAERTGGSVSTLTIQRTQQEDSAVYLCASSLDGATQETQYFGPGTRLLVL.